Listed below are T cell receptor beta chains from one sample, sequenced in a study of graft-versus-host responses after intestinal transplantation. The assay was immunoSEQ multiplex PCR, and TCRdb's table has in-frame clones only and misses some. The table lists under 30,000 clones, 85% to 95% of them singletons, with around 0.57% in the top ten. The specimen comprised PBMCs, sampled 18 days after transplant. These receptors were taken from a human patient who received an intestinal transplant, so some T cells may come from the graft donor. Both conserved end residues are part of each CDR3. A D gene is named only where the DNA matches it firmly. Clone size is shown for a subset of rows, as once, few, many or a class of expanded clone.

clone size: .
V gene: TRBV28
J gene: TRBJ1-4
D gene: .
CDR3 DNA: TGTGCCAGCAGTACCACACGGGCCCCCGATGAAAAACTGTTTTTT
CDR3 protein: CASSTTRAPDEKLFF

clone size: .
V gene: TRBV4-2
J gene: TRBJ2-1
D gene: TRBD2
CDR3 DNA: TGTGCCAGCAGCCAAGACAGGCTAGCGGGGGCGGTTGAGCTCTTC
CDR3 protein: CASSQDRLAGAVELF

clone size: .
V gene: TRBV2
J gene: TRBJ1-5
D gene: .
CDR3 DNA: TGTGCCAGCCTGGGGGGGAGGGCGGAGGGCAATCAGCCCCAGCATTTT
CDR3 protein: CASLGGRAEGNQPQHF

clone size: .
V gene: TRBV5-1
J gene: TRBJ2-7
D gene: TRBD1
CDR3 DNA: TGCGCCAGCAGCTATGGGCAGGGGGCCTACGAGCAGTACTTC
CDR3 protein: CASSYGQGAYEQYF

clone size: .
V gene: TRBV5-1
J gene: TRBJ1-6
D gene: TRBD1
CDR3 DNA: TGCGCCAGCAGCGACAGGGATAATTCACCCCTCCACTTT
CDR3 protein: CASSDRDNSPLHF

clone size: once
V gene: TRBV29-1
J gene: TRBJ1-2
D gene: .
CDR3 DNA: TGCAGCGTTGAAGATCTGATACGGACGGGGTATGGCTACACCTTC
CDR3 protein: CSVEDLIRTGYGYTF

clone size: .
V gene: TRBV7-7
J gene: TRBJ2-2
D gene: TRBD1
CDR3 DNA: TGTGCCAGCAGCCGGGACAGGGTTGGGGCCGGGGAGCTGTTTTTT
CDR3 protein: CASSRDRVGAGELFF

clone size: .
V gene: TRBV2
J gene: TRBJ2-1
D gene: TRBD2
CDR3 DNA: TGTGCCAGCAGCGCCACCCCGACTAGCGGATCGAATGAGCAGTTCTTC
CDR3 protein: CASSATPTSGSNEQFF

clone size: .
V gene: TRBV7-6
J gene: TRBJ1-1
D gene: TRBD1
CDR3 DNA: TGTGCCAGCAGCCCGACAGGGGGCGAGGGAGCTTTCTTT
CDR3 protein: CASSPTGGEGAFF

clone size: .
V gene: TRBV5-1
J gene: TRBJ1-4
D gene: TRBD1
CDR3 DNA: TGCGCCAGCAGCCTAGGGACAGGGGCTGAAAAACTGTTTTTT
CDR3 protein: CASSLGTGAEKLFF

clone size: .
V gene: TRBV5-4
J gene: TRBJ2-3
D gene: TRBD2
CDR3 DNA: TGTGCCAGCAGCTTTTTTACTAGCGGAACAGATACGCAGTATTTT
CDR3 protein: CASSFFTSGTDTQYF

clone size: .
V gene: TRBV19
J gene: TRBJ2-1
D gene: .
CDR3 DNA: TGTGCCAGTAGCCTATCGACGGGCCGCGGTAATGAGCAGTTCTTC
CDR3 protein: CASSLSTGRGNEQFF

clone size: few
V gene: TRBV7-8
J gene: TRBJ1-5
D gene: TRBD1
CDR3 DNA: TGTGCCAGCAGCACGGACAGGGTCAGCAATCAGCCCCAGCATTTT
CDR3 protein: CASSTDRVSNQPQHF

clone size: .
V gene: TRBV29-1
J gene: TRBJ2-2
D gene: .
CDR3 DNA: TGCAGCACTACATCCACCGCCGGGGAGCTGTTTTTT
CDR3 protein: CSTTSTAGELFF

clone size: .
V gene: TRBV4-1
J gene: TRBJ2-7
D gene: .
CDR3 DNA: TGCGCCAGCAGCCTTTTTTTGACAGGCGCCTACGAGCAGTACTTC
CDR3 protein: CASSLFLTGAYEQYF

clone size: .
V gene: TRBV2
J gene: TRBJ1-6
D gene: TRBD1
CDR3 DNA: TGTGCCAGCAGGTTGCCGGACAGGGGGAGTTCACCCCTCCACTTT
CDR3 protein: CASRLPDRGSSPLHF

clone size: .
V gene: TRBV5-8
J gene: TRBJ2-2
D gene: .
CDR3 DNA: TGTGCCAGCAGCCCCCTCGGGGTGGGCACCGGGGAGCTGTTTTTT
CDR3 protein: CASSPLGVGTGELFF

clone size: .
V gene: TRBV11-1
J gene: TRBJ2-1
D gene: TRBD2
CDR3 DNA: TGTGCCAGCAGCTGGACTAGCGGGGGGGCAAATGAGCAGTTCTTC
CDR3 protein: CASSWTSGGANEQFF

clone size: once
V gene: TRBV7-9
J gene: TRBJ2-2
D gene: TRBD2
CDR3 DNA: TGTGCCAGCAACCCTAGCGGGGGGCAAAACACCGGGGAGCTGTTTTTT
CDR3 protein: CASNPSGGQNTGELFF

clone size: .
V gene: TRBV20-1
J gene: TRBJ1-1
D gene: .
CDR3 DNA: TGCAGTGCTAGAGGGGGCACTGAAGCTTTCTTT
CDR3 protein: CSARGGTEAFF

clone size: .
V gene: TRBV6-1
J gene: TRBJ2-2
D gene: TRBD1
CDR3 DNA: TGTGCCAGCAGGTTCGGACAGGGGATCACCGGGGAGCTGTTTTTT
CDR3 protein: CASRFGQGITGELFF

clone size: .
V gene: TRBV7-3
J gene: TRBJ2-1
D gene: TRBD2
CDR3 DNA: TGTGCCAGCAGCTCCCTAGCGGGGGGGCTCAATGAGCAGTTCTTC
CDR3 protein: CASSSLAGGLNEQFF

clone size: few
V gene: TRBV7-9
J gene: TRBJ2-7
D gene: TRBD2
CDR3 DNA: TGTGCCAGCAGCGACCCCGGGACTACCCAACCAGAGCAGTACTTC
CDR3 protein: CASSDPGTTQPEQYF

clone size: .
V gene: TRBV5-5
J gene: TRBJ1-1
D gene: .
CDR3 DNA: TGTGCCAGCAGCTTGGTCGAAAGGGGTGAAGCTTTCTTT
CDR3 protein: CASSLVERGEAFF

clone size: .
V gene: TRBV6-5
J gene: TRBJ1-2
D gene: .
CDR3 DNA: TGTGCCAGCAGTTACTCTCGGGGGGCGCCGGCGTACGGCTACACCTTC
CDR3 protein: CASSYSRGAPAYGYTF

clone size: .
V gene: TRBV9
J gene: TRBJ2-2
D gene: TRBD2
CDR3 DNA: TGTGCCAGCAGCCCTCAGGGTAGCGGGGGGCCGAACACCGGGGAGCTGTTTTTT
CDR3 protein: CASSPQGSGGPNTGELFF

clone size: .
V gene: TRBV9
J gene: TRBJ2-3
D gene: TRBD2
CDR3 DNA: TGTGCCAGCAGTTTAGCGGGGGGGCAACTGGGGGATACGCAGTATTTT
CDR3 protein: CASSLAGGQLGDTQYF

clone size: few
V gene: TRBV7-6
J gene: TRBJ2-7
D gene: .
CDR3 DNA: TGTGCCAGCAGCTTGTATCAGGAGTCCTACGAGCAGTACTTC
CDR3 protein: CASSLYQESYEQYF

clone size: .
V gene: TRBV6-5
J gene: TRBJ2-7
D gene: .
CDR3 DNA: TGTGCCAGCAATGGCAGGGCGAACCCCTTCTACGAGCAGTACTTC
CDR3 protein: CASNGRANPFYEQYF

clone size: .
V gene: TRBV9
J gene: TRBJ2-1
D gene: .
CDR3 DNA: TGTGCCGGCAGCGTTTTAGGCGATGAGCAGTTCTTC
CDR3 protein: CAGSVLGDEQFF

clone size: .
V gene: TRBV27
J gene: TRBJ2-5
D gene: TRBD2
CDR3 DNA: TGTGCCAGCAGGCATCTAGCGGGGGGTTCCCAAGAGACCCAGTACTTC
CDR3 protein: CASRHLAGGSQETQYF

clone size: .
V gene: TRBV11-2
J gene: TRBJ2-7
D gene: .
CDR3 DNA: TGTGCCAGCAGCTTCGGGACACCCTCCTACGAGCAGTACTTC
CDR3 protein: CASSFGTPSYEQYF

clone size: .
V gene: TRBV7-9
J gene: TRBJ1-1
D gene: .
CDR3 DNA: TGTGCCAGCAGCGCCGGTGAACGTCAGGTACCTGAAGCTTTCTTT
CDR3 protein: CASSAGERQVPEAFF

clone size: .
V gene: TRBV12-5
J gene: TRBJ2-7
D gene: .
CDR3 DNA: TGTGCTAGTGGTTTCCCCTACGAGCAGTACTTC
CDR3 protein: CASGFPYEQYF

clone size: .
V gene: TRBV7-9
J gene: TRBJ2-7
D gene: .
CDR3 DNA: TGTGCCAGCAGCCCAGAGGGCGGGGAGCCCAACGAGCAGTACTTC
CDR3 protein: CASSPEGGEPNEQYF

clone size: .
V gene: TRBV6-6
J gene: TRBJ1-1
D gene: .
CDR3 DNA: TGTGCCAGCGGGGGGGGTGCAGAAGCTTTCTTT
CDR3 protein: CASGGGAEAFF

clone size: .
V gene: TRBV5-1
J gene: TRBJ1-6
D gene: TRBD1
CDR3 DNA: TGCGCCAGCAGCGTGACAGGGGGAAATTCACCCCTCCACTTT
CDR3 protein: CASSVTGGNSPLHF

clone size: once
V gene: TRBV5-1
J gene: TRBJ1-1
D gene: .
CDR3 DNA: TGCGCCAGCAGCCCAGGCGGACAGCCTAGGAACACTGAAGCTTTCTTT
CDR3 protein: CASSPGGQPRNTEAFF

clone size: once
V gene: TRBV19
J gene: TRBJ2-1
D gene: TRBD1
CDR3 DNA: TGTGCCAGTAGTGATATGGGGGTTAGGACAGGGGGCAATGAGCAGTTCTTC
CDR3 protein: CASSDMGVRTGGNEQFF

clone size: .
V gene: TRBV2
J gene: TRBJ1-5
D gene: TRBD1
CDR3 DNA: TGTGCCAGCAACGCAGCACAGGGGGCGAATCAGCCCCAGCATTTT
CDR3 protein: CASNAAQGANQPQHF

clone size: once
V gene: TRBV10-3
J gene: TRBJ2-7
D gene: .
CDR3 DNA: TGTGCCATCATGAGAGTACAGGGATACGAGCAGTACTTC
CDR3 protein: CAIMRVQGYEQYF

clone size: .
V gene: TRBV7-6
J gene: TRBJ2-3
D gene: .
CDR3 DNA: TGTGCCAGCAGCCGACCCGGGGATACGCAGTATTTT
CDR3 protein: CASSRPGDTQYF

clone size: .
V gene: TRBV11-1
J gene: TRBJ1-1
D gene: .
CDR3 DNA: TGTGCCAGCAGCTTACTACGCGGCGGTGAAGCTTTCTTT
CDR3 protein: CASSLLRGGEAFF

clone size: .
V gene: TRBV5-4
J gene: TRBJ2-5
D gene: .
CDR3 DNA: TGTGCCAGCAGCACCGGGCTAGGGAAGTACCAAGAGACCCAGTACTTC
CDR3 protein: CASSTGLGKYQETQYF

clone size: .
V gene: TRBV7-6
J gene: TRBJ1-6
D gene: TRBD1
CDR3 DNA: TGTGCCAGCAGCTTAGTACAGGGGATAAGCTCCTATAATTCACCCCTCCACTTT
CDR3 protein: CASSLVQGISSYNSPLHF